A single sample gave rise to the 23 T cell receptor beta chains below, sequenced in a study of OX40 agonist ivuxolimab in advanced cancers. Data came from immunoSEQ multiplex PCR; TCRdb stores just in-frame clones and leaves some out. The sample includes tens of thousands of clones, 87% of them seen just once. The sample consisted of CD4+ or CD8+ T cells sorted from blood, taken in a trial of the OX40 agonist ivuxolimab. Receptors were obtained from an adult with an advanced solid tumor such as melanoma, head and neck, liver or kidney cancer.

This clone was seen only once. This sequence joins TRBV5-4 and TRBJ1-2; 8 nucleotides line up with TRBD1. Germline V gene lookup returns CDR1 SGHNT and CDR2 YYREEE (reference sequence). The CDR3 is 15 amino acids. With V trimmed by 0 bases and J by 12 bases, 13 bases remained unmatched. The CDR3 DNA is TGTGCCAGCAGCTTGGCCCCGGGACAGGAAAGGAGGGACACCTTC. Translated: CASSLAPGQERRDTF.

This clone was counted a single time. This chain links TRBV15 with TRBJ2-1; 7 bases fit TRBD2. This CDR3 contains 18 residues. V lost 5 bases, J lost 4 bases, and 17 bases stayed unmatched. Germline-derived CDR1 and CDR2 are LNHNV and YYDKDF (reference sequence). The CDR3 coding sequence is TGTGCCACCAGCGTCAGGACCCTAGCGGAGGCGGCTTACAATGAGCAGTTCTTC. This encodes CATSVRTLAEAAYNEQFF.

V gene TRBV6-1 combines with J gene TRBJ1-2; D perhaps matches TRBD1 (6 bases). The V gene's germline CDR1 is MNHNS and CDR2 SASEGT. V lost 8 bases, J lost 4 bases, and 20 bases lay in between. There are 15 residues in the CDR3. CDR3 sequence (DNA): TGTGCCAGCGGACGGGGGCAGGGCCCACTCTATGGCTACACCTTC. Translation gives CASGRGQGPLYGYTF.

The V and J genes are TRBV27 and TRBJ2-3, with TRBD2 matching 8 bases. After removal of 7 bases from V and 4 bases from J, the junction contained 13 bases not matched to a gene. The germline V gene has CDR1 MNHEY and CDR2 SMNVEV (reference sequence). The CDR3 spans 16 residues. The CDR3 sequence: CASTPLGSGSSDTQYF. The CDR3 DNA reads as TGTGCCAGCACCCCTCTCGGGAGCGGGAGCTCAGATACGCAGTATTTT.

The chain has TRBV9 and TRBJ2-3; maybe TRBD1 (7 bases). The germline CDR1 and CDR2 sequences are SGDLS and YYNGEE. The CDR3 runs to 15 residues. V lost 3 bases and J lost 3, with 14 bases in between. For the CDR3, the DNA is TGTGCCAGCAGCGCTGGCAGGGGGAGGACAGATACGCAGTATTTT. Residues: CASSAGRGRTDTQYF. Supplemented by reference TRBV9 and TRBJ2-3, the full variable domain reads DSGVTQTPKHLITATGQRVTLRCSPRSGDLSVYWYQQSLDQGLQFLIQYYNGEERAKGNILERFSAQQFPDLHSELNLSSLELGDSALYFCASSAGRGRTDTQYFGPGTRLTVL.

The chain is built from TRBV10-3 and TRBJ2-7; 8 nucleotides agree with TRBD1. CDR1 and CDR2 from the germline V gene are ENHRY and SYGVKD. The J segment lost 3 bases and the V segment lost 3 bases, leaving 4 bases of the junction unmatched. The CDR3 extends over 14 amino acids. The CDR3 region is CAISDGTGDYEQYF. The CDR3 region has the DNA TGTGCCATCAGTGATGGGACAGGCGACTACGAGCAGTACTTC.

This sequence joins TRBV19 and TRBJ1-2; D is undetermined. This CDR3 region has 11 residues. V was shortened by 7 bases and J by 7 bases, with 10 bases between the two germline ends. Germline CDR1 LNHDA, CDR2 SQIVND (reference sequence). The CDR3 coding sequence is TGTGCCAGTACCAGTAGGGCTGGCTACACCTTC. Its translation is CASTSRAGYTF.

The rearrangement links TRBV11-2 to TRBJ1-1, with D tentatively TRBD1 (5 bases). The CDR3 consists of 13 residues. V gave up 7 bases and J gave up 1 base, with 10 bases separating them. The germline CDR1 and CDR2 sequences are SGHAT and FQNNGV. The chain's CDR3 is CASKRGGNTEAFF. CDR3 DNA sequence: TGTGCCAGCAAACGGGGGGGGAACACTGAAGCTTTCTTT.

V is TRBV18 and J is TRBJ2-5, with D possibly called TRBD1 or TRBD2 (5 bases each). Trimming took 2 bases from V and 1 from J, leaving 11 bases between them. The germline gives CDR1 KGHSH, CDR2 LQKENI. The CDR3 has 15 amino acids. CDR3 sequence (DNA): TGTGCCAGCTCACCAAGGTCAGGGACCCAAGAGACCCAGTACTTC. Encoded protein: CASSPRSGTQETQYF.

The chain joins TRBV6-1 to TRBJ2-7; D could derive from TRBD1 or TRBD2 (6 bases each). Germline V gene data show CDR1 as MNHNS and CDR2 as SASEGT. V was cut by 6 bases and J by 6 bases, with 15 bases left in between. The CDR3 loop spans 13 amino acids. DNA for the CDR3: TGTGCCAGCAGGGGACCGGGGGCGGGCGAGCAGTACTTC. Its translation: CASRGPGAGEQYF.

The chain combines TRBV7-3 with TRBJ2-2; D remains ambiguous. The V end was cut by 0 bases, the J end by 1 base, with 9 bases between. Germline CDR1 is SGHTA and CDR2 is FQGTGA. CDR3 length equals 16 residues. CDR3 residues: CASSLTLGQNTGELFF. DNA of the CDR3: TGTGCCAGCAGCTTAACTCTAGGGCAGAACACCGGGGAGCTGTTTTTT.

CDR3 amino acids: CASTGDIEQYF. The CDR3 bases are TGTGCCAGCACCGGAGACATCGAGCAGTACTTC. The V call is TRBV2, the J call TRBJ2-7; the D is unclear. Germline loops: CDR1 SNHLY, CDR2 FYNNEI. Between the trimmed V and J ends, which lost 7 bases and 6 bases, there was a span of 10 bases. This CDR3 spans 11 amino acids.

V is TRBV19 and J is TRBJ2-5; D is possibly TRBD2 (6 bases). V lost 1 base and J 5 bases, leaving 11 bases between the germline ends. The length of the CDR3 is 14 residues. Germline V gene data show CDR1 as LNHDA and CDR2 as SQIVND (reference sequence). CDR3 sequence: CASSIGWRGETQYF. The CDR3 nucleotides read TGTGCCAGTAGTATAGGGTGGAGGGGTGAGACCCAGTACTTC.

A few counts support this clone. The rearrangement uses TRBV2 and TRBJ2-7; D call uncertain. CDR1 is SNHLY and CDR2 is FYNNEI in the germline V gene. V lost 0 bases and J lost 6, with 0 bases in between. This CDR3 region has 10 residues. In DNA, the CDR3 is TGTGCCAGCAGTGAAGCCGAGCAGTACTTC. It specifies CASSEAEQYF.

J is TRBJ2-1 and V is TRBV7-2; no definite D call. Trimming cost V 1 base and J 7 bases, with 8 bases left between them. This CDR3 spans 13 amino acids. Germline V CDR1 and CDR2: SGHTA, FQGNSA. The CDR3 reads CASSLGPENEQFF. CDR3 sequence (DNA): TGTGCCAGCAGCTTAGGTCCTGAGAATGAGCAGTTCTTC.

The J gene is TRBJ1-2, the V gene TRBV5-1, with D unclear. Trimming removed 0 bases from V and 8 bases from J, with 8 bases in between. The CDR3 totals 12 residues. The V gene's germline CDR1 is SGHRS and CDR2 YFSETQ. CDR3 residues: CASSLEGSGYTF. In DNA form, the CDR3 reads TGCGCCAGCAGCTTGGAAGGGAGCGGCTACACCTTC.

V and J are TRBV19 and TRBJ2-1, with D uncertain. Per germline, CDR1 LNHDA and CDR2 SQIVND (reference sequence). Trimming pared 3 bases from V and 0 bases from J, leaving 15 bases between. This CDR3 is 17 amino acids long. DNA of the CDR3: TGTGCCAGTAGTATGAGTCTACCTTATAGCTCCTACAATGAGCAGTTCTTC. This codes for CASSMSLPYSSYNEQFF.

This clone has more than one count but fewer than ten. This sequence joins TRBV4-1 and TRBJ1-3; weak D call: TRBD1 (5 bases). Germline CDR1 reads MGHRA; CDR2 reads YSYEKL. V was clipped by 6 bases and J by 0 bases, with 18 bases between them. This CDR3 is 17 amino acids long. The CDR3 bases are TGCGCCAGCAGTCACCGCCGGGGCCCTCTCTCTGGAAACACCATATATTTT. Translation gives CASSHRRGPLSGNTIYF.

The chain links TRBV6-5 to TRBJ2-7; D might be TRBD1 (6 bases). This CDR3 contains 13 residues. Germline loops: CDR1 MNHEY, CDR2 SVGAGI. The V end was cut by 6 bases, the J end by 7 bases, with 16 bases between. In nucleotides, the CDR3 is TGTGCCAGCAGGTTTAGGACAGACGGGGAGCAGTACTTC. Residues: CASRFRTDGEQYF.

The V and J genes are TRBV5-1 and TRBJ2-5; D is tentatively TRBD1 or TRBD2 (6 bases each). Germline CDR1 is SGHRS and CDR2 is YFSETQ. Trimming left V 4 bases short and J 9 bases short, with 19 bases between. This CDR3 is built from 14 residues. CDR3 nucleotide sequence: TGCGCCAGCAGCCCCCTAGGGGGGCCGGGTCCCCAGTACTTC. The encoded protein is CASSPLGGPGPQYF.

The V and J genes are TRBV12-5 and TRBJ2-5, with 8 nucleotides matching TRBD1. The CDR3 contains 14 residues. The germline gives CDR1 LGHNT, CDR2 FRNRAP. V shed 2 bases, J shed 1 base, and the junction held 0 bases outside the gene matches. CDR3 DNA sequence: TGTGCTAGTGGTTTGACAGGGGGCCAAGAGACCCAGTACTTC. Its protein is CASGLTGGQETQYF. The variable domain in full, with the rest retrieved from reference TRBV12-5 and TRBJ2-5, is DARVTQTPRHKVTEMGQEVTMRCQPILGHNTVFWYRQTMMQGLELLAYFRNRAPLDDSGMPKDRFSAEMPDATLATLKIQPSEPRDSAVYFCASGLTGGQETQYFGPGTRLLVL.

In its sample, this clone was seen once. The genes are TRBV25-1 and TRBJ1-4; no clear D. This CDR3 region has 15 residues. In germline, CDR1 is MGHDK, CDR2 SYGVNS. V was trimmed by 3 bases and J by 8 bases, leaving 16 bases between them. CDR3 protein: CASSDKGGLNEKLFF. DNA for the CDR3: TGTGCCAGCAGTGATAAGGGCGGACTAAACGAAAAACTGTTTTTT.

The DNA of the CDR3 is TGTGCCAGCAGTTACGGAGGCGCAACTAATGAAAAACTGTTTTTT. Translation gives CASSYGGATNEKLFF. This chain connects TRBV6-5 to TRBJ1-4; D is ambiguous. The CDR3 runs 15 residues. CDR1 MNHEY and CDR2 SVGAGI come from the germline V gene. V was cut by 2 bases and J by 0 bases, with 7 bases left in between.